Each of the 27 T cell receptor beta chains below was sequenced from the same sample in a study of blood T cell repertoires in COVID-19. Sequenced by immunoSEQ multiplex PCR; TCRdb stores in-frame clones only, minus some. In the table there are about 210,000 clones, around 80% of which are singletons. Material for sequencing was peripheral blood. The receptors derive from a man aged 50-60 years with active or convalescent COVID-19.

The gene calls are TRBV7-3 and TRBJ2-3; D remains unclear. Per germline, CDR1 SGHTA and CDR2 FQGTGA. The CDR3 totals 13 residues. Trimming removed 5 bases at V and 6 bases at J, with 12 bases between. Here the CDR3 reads CASSPRWRDTQYF. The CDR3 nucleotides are TGTGCCAGCAGCCCCCGGTGGCGGGATACGCAGTATTTT.

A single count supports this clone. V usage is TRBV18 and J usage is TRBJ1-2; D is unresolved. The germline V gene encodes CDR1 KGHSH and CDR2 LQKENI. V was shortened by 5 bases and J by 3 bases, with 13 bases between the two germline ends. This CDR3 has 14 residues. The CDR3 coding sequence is TGTGCCAGCTCATCCAACATGGGAGACTATGGCTACACCTTC. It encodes CASSSNMGDYGYTF.

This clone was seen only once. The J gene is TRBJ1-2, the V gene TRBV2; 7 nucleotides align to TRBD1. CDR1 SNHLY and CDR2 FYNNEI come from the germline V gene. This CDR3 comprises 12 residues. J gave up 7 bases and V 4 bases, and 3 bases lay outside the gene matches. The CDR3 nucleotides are TGTGCCAGCAGTGGAGGGGGCTTTGGCTACACCTTC. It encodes CASSGGGFGYTF.

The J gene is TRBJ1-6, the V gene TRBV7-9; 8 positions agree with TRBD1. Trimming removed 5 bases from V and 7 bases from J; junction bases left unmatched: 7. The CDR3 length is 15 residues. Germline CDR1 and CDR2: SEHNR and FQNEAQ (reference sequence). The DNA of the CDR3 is TGTGCCAGCAGCAAGGGACAGGCCGTGAATTCACCCCTCCACTTT. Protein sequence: CASSKGQAVNSPLHF.

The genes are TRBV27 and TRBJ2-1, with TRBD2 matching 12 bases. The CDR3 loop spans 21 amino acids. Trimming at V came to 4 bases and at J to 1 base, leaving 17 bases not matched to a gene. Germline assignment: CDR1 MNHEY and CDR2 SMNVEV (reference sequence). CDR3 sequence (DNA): TGTGCCAGCAGTTCCACTTTACTAGCGGGAGGCCCGTCTAGGTCCTACAATGAGCAGTTCTTC. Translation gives CASSSTLLAGGPSRSYNEQFF.

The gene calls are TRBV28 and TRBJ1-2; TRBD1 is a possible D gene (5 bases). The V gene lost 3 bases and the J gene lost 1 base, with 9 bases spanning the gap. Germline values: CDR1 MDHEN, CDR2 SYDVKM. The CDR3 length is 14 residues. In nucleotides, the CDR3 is TGTGCCAGCAGTTTCGGGGGGATTAACTATGGCTACACCTTC. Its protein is CASSFGGINYGYTF.

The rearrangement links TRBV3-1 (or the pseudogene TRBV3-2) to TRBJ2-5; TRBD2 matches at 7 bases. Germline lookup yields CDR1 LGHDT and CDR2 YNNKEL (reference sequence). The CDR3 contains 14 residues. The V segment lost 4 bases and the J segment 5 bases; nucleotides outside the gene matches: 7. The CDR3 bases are TGTGCCAGCAGCCCCCTTGGGGGGGAGGAGACCCAGTACTTC. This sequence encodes CASSPLGGEETQYF.

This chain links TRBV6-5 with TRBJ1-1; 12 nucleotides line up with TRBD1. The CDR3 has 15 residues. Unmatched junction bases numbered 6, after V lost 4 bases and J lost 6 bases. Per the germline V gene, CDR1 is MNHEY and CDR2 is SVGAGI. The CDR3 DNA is TGTGCCAGCAGTTCCCTCAGGGACAGGGGGCCTGAAGCTTTCTTT. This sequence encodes CASSSLRDRGPEAFF.

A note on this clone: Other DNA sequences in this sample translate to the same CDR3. The CDR3 spells CASSPGTGDTEAFF. The CDR3 DNA sequence: TGTGCCAGCTCACCCGGGACAGGGGACACTGAAGCTTTCTTT. This chain uses TRBV18 with TRBJ1-1; the match to TRBD1 covers 10 bases. Germline CDR1 reads KGHSH; CDR2 reads LQKENI. This CDR3 contains 14 residues. The V gene end was trimmed by 3 bases and the J gene end by 3 bases; junction bases not matched to a gene: 1.

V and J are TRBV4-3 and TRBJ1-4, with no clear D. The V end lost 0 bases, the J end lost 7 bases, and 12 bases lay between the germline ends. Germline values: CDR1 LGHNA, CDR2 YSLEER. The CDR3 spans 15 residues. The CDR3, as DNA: TGCGCCAGCAGCCAAGAGGCAGGTGTCGGTGAAAAACTGTTTTTT. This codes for CASSQEAGVGEKLFF.

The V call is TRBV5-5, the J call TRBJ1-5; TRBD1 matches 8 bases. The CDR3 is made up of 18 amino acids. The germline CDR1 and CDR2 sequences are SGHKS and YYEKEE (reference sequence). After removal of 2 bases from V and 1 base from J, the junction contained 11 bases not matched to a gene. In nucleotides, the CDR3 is TGTGCCAGCAGCTTTGGGACAGGAGGATCATACAGCAATCAGCCCCAGCATTTT. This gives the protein CASSFGTGGSYSNQPQHF.

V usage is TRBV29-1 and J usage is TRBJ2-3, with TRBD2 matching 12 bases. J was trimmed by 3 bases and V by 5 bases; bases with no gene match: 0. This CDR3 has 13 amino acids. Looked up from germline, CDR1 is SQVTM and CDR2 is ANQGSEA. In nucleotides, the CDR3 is TGCAGCGTTCTAGCGGGGGGGACAGATACGCAGTATTTT. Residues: CSVLAGGTDTQYF.

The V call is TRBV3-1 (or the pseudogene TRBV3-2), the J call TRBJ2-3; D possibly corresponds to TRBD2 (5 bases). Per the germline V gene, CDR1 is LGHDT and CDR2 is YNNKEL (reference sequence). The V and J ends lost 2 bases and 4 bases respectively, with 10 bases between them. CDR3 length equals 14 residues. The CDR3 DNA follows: TGTGCCAGCAGCCAAAAGGGAGCCTCAGATACGCAGTATTTT. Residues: CASSQKGASDTQYF.

The CDR3 loop is CASSPTGDQPQHF. In nucleotides, the CDR3 is TGTGCCAGCTCACCTACAGGGGATCAGCCCCAGCATTTT. The chain joins TRBV18 to TRBJ1-5, with TRBD1 matching over 7 bases. The germline V gene encodes CDR1 KGHSH and CDR2 LQKENI. The CDR3 is 13 amino acids. Trimming took 3 bases from V and 5 from J; bases not matched to a gene: 1. Looking up the rest from reference TRBV18 and TRBJ1-5 gives the full variable domain: NAGVMQNPRHLVRRRGQEARLRCSPMKGHSHVYWYRQLPEEGLKFMVYLQKENIIDESGMPKERFSAEFPKEGPSILRIQQVVRGDSAAYFCASSPTGDQPQHFGDGTRLSIL.

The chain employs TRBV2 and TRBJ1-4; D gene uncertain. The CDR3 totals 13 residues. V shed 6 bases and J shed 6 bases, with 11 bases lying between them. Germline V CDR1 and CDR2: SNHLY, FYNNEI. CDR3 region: CASSQRPYEKLFF. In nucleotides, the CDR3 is TGTGCCAGCAGCCAGCGACCGTATGAAAAACTGTTTTTT.

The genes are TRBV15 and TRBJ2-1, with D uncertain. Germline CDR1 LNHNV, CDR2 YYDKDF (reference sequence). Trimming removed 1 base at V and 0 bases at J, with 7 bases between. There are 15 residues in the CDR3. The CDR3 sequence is CATSRAPGSYNEQFF. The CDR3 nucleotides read TGTGCCACCAGCAGAGCCCCCGGCTCCTACAATGAGCAGTTCTTC. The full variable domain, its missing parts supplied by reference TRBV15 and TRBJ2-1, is DAMVIQNPRYQVTQFGKPVTLSCSQTLNHNVMYWYQQKSSQAPKLLFHYYDKDFNNEADTPDNFQSRRPNTSFCFLDIRSPGLGDTAMYLCATSRAPGSYNEQFFGPGTRLTVL.

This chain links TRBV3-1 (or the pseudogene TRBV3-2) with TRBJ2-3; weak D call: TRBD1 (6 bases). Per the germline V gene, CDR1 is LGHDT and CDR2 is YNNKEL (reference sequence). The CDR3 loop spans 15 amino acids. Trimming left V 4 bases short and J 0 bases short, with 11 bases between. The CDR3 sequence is CASSPHRVSTDTQYF. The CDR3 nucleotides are TGTGCCAGCAGCCCCCACAGGGTGAGCACAGATACGCAGTATTTT.

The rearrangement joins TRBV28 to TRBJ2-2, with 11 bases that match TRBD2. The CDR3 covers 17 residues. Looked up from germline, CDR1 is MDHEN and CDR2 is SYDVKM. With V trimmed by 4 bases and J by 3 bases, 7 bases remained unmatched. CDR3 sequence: CASSSPGLADYTGELFF. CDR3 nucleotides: TGTGCCAGCAGTTCTCCGGGACTAGCGGACTACACCGGGGAGCTGTTTTTT. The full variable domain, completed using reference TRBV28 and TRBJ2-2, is DVKVTQSSRYLVKRTGEKVFLECVQDMDHENMFWYRQDPGLGLRLIYFSYDVKMKEKGDIPEGYSVSREKKERFSLILESASTNQTSMYLCASSSPGLADYTGELFFGEGSRLTVL.

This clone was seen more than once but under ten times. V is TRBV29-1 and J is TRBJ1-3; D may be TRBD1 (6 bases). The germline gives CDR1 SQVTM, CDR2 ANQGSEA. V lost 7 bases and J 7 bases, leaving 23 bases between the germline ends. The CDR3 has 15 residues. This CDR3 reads CSAKGQADRPNTIYF. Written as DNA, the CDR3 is TGCAGCGCTAAGGGACAAGCAGACCGTCCGAACACCATATATTTT. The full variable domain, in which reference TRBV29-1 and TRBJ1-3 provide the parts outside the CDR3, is SAVISQKPSRDICQRGTSLTIQCQVDSQVTMMFWYRQQPGQSLTLIATANQGSEATYESGFVIDKFPISRPNLTFSTLTVSNMSPEDSSIYLCSAKGQADRPNTIYFGEGSWLTVV.

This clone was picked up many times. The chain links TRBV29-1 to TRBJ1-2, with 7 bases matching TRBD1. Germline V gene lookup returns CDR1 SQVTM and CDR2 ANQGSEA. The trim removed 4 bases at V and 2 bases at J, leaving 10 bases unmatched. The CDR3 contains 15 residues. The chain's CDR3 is CSVVQGDPRNYGYTF. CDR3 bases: TGCAGCGTTGTTCAGGGGGATCCTAGGAACTATGGCTACACCTTC.

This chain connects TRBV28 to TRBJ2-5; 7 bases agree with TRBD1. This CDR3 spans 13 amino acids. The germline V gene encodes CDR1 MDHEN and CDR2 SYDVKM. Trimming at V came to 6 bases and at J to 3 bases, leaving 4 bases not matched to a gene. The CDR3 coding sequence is TGTGCCAGCAGAGAACAGGGGAAAGAGACCCAGTACTTC. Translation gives CASREQGKETQYF.

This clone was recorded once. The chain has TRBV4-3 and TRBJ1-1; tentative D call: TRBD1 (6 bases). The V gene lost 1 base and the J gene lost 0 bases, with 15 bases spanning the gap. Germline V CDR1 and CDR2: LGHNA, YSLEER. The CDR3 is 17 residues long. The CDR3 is CASSQGPWDIMNTEAFF. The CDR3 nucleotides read TGCGCCAGCAGCCAAGGACCTTGGGACATCATGAACACTGAAGCTTTCTTT.

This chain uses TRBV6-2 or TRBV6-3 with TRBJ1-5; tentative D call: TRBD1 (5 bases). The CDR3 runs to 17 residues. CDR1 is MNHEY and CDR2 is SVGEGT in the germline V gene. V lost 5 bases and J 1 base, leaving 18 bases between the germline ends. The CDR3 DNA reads TGTGCCAGCAGTCCCGAAAGGGTCGGACACAGCAATCAGCCCCAGCATTTT. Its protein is CASSPERVGHSNQPQHF.

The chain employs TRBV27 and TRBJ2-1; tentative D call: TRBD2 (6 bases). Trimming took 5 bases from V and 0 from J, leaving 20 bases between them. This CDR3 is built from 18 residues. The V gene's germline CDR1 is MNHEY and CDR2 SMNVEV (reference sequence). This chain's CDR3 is CASSAQRLVLSSYNEQFF. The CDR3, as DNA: TGTGCCAGCAGTGCTCAACGACTAGTCCTAAGCTCCTACAATGAGCAGTTCTTC.

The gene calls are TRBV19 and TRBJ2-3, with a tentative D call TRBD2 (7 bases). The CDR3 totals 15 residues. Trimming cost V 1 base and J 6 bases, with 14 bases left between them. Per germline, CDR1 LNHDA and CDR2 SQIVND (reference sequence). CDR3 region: CASSIGGGLLDTQYF. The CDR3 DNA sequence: TGTGCCAGTAGTATAGGGGGGGGCCTTTTGGATACGCAGTATTTT. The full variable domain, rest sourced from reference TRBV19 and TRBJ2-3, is DGGITQSPKYLFRKEGQNVTLSCEQNLNHDAMYWYRQDPGQGLRLIYYSQIVNDFQKGDIAEGYSVSREKKESFPLTVTSAQKNPTAFYLCASSIGGGLLDTQYFGPGTRLTVL.

The CDR3 coding sequence is TGTGCCAGCAGCCGCACAGGCAGCTCTGGAAACACCATATATTTT. As protein: CASSRTGSSGNTIYF. The V and J genes are TRBV6-5 and TRBJ1-3, with a possible D match to TRBD1 (5 bases). The CDR3 has 15 residues. Trimming left V 6 bases short and J 0 bases short, with 12 bases between. The V gene's germline CDR1 is MNHEY and CDR2 SVGAGI.

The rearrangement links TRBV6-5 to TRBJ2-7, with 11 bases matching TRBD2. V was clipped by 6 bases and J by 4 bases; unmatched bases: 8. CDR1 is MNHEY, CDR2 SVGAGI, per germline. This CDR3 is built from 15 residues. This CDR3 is CASRLGTSGWYEQYV. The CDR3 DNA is TGTGCCAGCAGGCTCGGGACTAGCGGATGGTACGAGCAGTACGTC.